The 10 T cell receptor beta chains listed next were all sequenced from one sample in a study of blood T cells in healthy people across ages. A second about 6 to 11 cycle PCR used barcoded and J-beta primers. TCRdb analysed the 5' RACE reads with MiXCR anew, one entry per CDR3 protein. The sample contains around 1,000,000 distinct CDR3 sequences, approximately 25% of which appear only once. These same records also appear under a second study, on T cells of mothers and their children.

The specimen was blood. The receptors stem from a girl aged 2-10 years in good health.

This chain uses TRBV6-2 or TRBV6-3 with TRBJ1-4; D not certain. Germline V lookup: CDR1 MNHEY, CDR2 SVGEGT. Trimming pared 8 bases from V and 13 bases from J, leaving 29 bases between. The CDR3 sequence is 16 residues long. The CDR3 reads CASAWGMVVSSEGLFF. The DNA of the CDR3 is TGTGCCAGCGCATGGGGAATGGTCGTTTCTTCGGAGGGACTGTTTTTT.

This clonotype has a handful of counts. The genes are TRBV15 and TRBJ2-5; 9 bases line up with TRBD1. The J call is in doubt because the DNA end fits TRBJ2-7 better. Germline CDR1 is LNHNV and CDR2 is YYDKDF (reference sequence). The CDR3 is made up of 15 amino acids. The CDR3: CATSRATGGGDEQYF. The CDR3 DNA reads TGTGCCACCAGCAGAGCAACAGGGGGCGGCGACGAGCAGTACTTC.

The CDR3 nucleotides read TGTGCCAGCAGCCTTCCCAAGACGGGCGGTGACAATGAGCAGTTCTTC. Residues: CASSLPKTGGDNEQFF. The chain employs TRBV9 and TRBJ2-1; no firm D call. The CDR3 runs 16 residues. Trimming stripped 4 bases from V and 5 bases from J, with 19 bases between. Germline CDR1 and CDR2: SGDLS and YYNGEE. The full variable domain, in which reference TRBV9 and TRBJ2-1 provide the parts outside the CDR3, is DSGVTQTPKHLITATGQRVTLRCSPRSGDLSVYWYQQSLDQGLQFLIQYYNGEERAKGNILERFSAQQFPDLHSELNLSSLELGDSALYFCASSLPKTGGDNEQFFGPGTRLTVL.

The chain joins TRBV18 to TRBJ2-1; D might be TRBD1 or TRBD2, each matching 5 bases. Trimming cost V 5 bases and J 5 bases, with 10 bases left between them. Germline CDR1 is KGHSH and CDR2 is LQKENI. The CDR3 loop spans 13 amino acids. In DNA, the CDR3 is TGTGCCAGCTCATCTCCGGGGCACAATGAGCAGTTCTTC. Protein sequence: CASSSPGHNEQFF. The variable domain in full, completed from reference TRBV18 and TRBJ2-1, reads NAGVMQNPRHLVRRRGQEARLRCSPMKGHSHVYWYRQLPEEGLKFMVYLQKENIIDESGMPKERFSAEFPKEGPSILRIQQVVRGDSAAYFCASSSPGHNEQFFGPGTRLTVL.

The chain combines TRBV15 with TRBJ2-7; 7 bases map to TRBD1. This CDR3 contains 14 residues. V lost 0 bases, J lost 5 bases, and 4 bases stayed unmatched. CDR1 LNHNV and CDR2 YYDKDF come from the germline V gene (reference sequence). In DNA, the CDR3 is TGTGCCACCAGCAGAGATCGGCAGGGGGACGAGCAGTACTTC. It specifies CATSRDRQGDEQYF.

This clonotype has just a few counts. The V call is TRBV5-1, the J call TRBJ2-1; 10 bases are a match to TRBD2. CDR3 length: 15 amino acids. Germline V lookup: CDR1 SGHRS, CDR2 YFSETQ. V lost 0 bases, J lost 7 bases, and 4 bases stayed unmatched. CDR3 protein: CASSLASGGPNEQFF. CDR3 sequence (DNA): TGCGCCAGCAGCTTGGCTAGCGGGGGTCCAAATGAGCAGTTCTTC.

The V call is TRBV20-1, the J call TRBJ2-5; D is unclear. Gene TRBJ2-7 matches the end of the DNA better, so the J call may be wrong. The CDR3 is made up of 13 amino acids. CDR1 DFQATT and CDR2 SNEGSKA come from the germline V gene (reference sequence). Here the CDR3 reads CSARRPLSYEQYF. CDR3 DNA: TGCAGTGCTAGACGGCCCCTCTCCTACGAGCAGTACTTC.

This clonotype has more than one count but fewer than ten. The genes are TRBV6-5 and TRBJ1-1; 7 bases line up with TRBD1. V shed 6 bases, J shed 10 bases, and the junction held 5 bases outside the gene matches. Germline CDR1 MNHEY, CDR2 SVGAGI. This CDR3 has 11 amino acids. The CDR3 DNA reads TGTGCCAGCAGGCAGGGGGAGAGAGCTTTCTTT. Its protein is CASRQGERAFF.

V is TRBV6-5 and J is TRBJ2-5, with D unclear. CDR3 length: 13 residues. V lost 2 bases, J lost 5 bases, and 9 bases lay in between. Germline CDR1 is MNHEY and CDR2 is SVGAGI. DNA of the CDR3: TGTGCCAGCAGTTACGGCAGGTCGGAGACCCAGTACTTC. It codes for CASSYGRSETQYF.

The chain uses TRBV29-1 and TRBJ2-7; 9 nucleotides line up with TRBD1. Trimming cost V 6 bases and J 2 bases; bases outside gene matches: 5. Germline V lookup: CDR1 SQVTM, CDR2 ANQGSEA. The CDR3 is 13 amino acids. The CDR3 coding sequence is TGCAGCGTGTCCGGGACAGGGACCTACGAGCAGTACTTC. Amino acid sequence: CSVSGTGTYEQYF.